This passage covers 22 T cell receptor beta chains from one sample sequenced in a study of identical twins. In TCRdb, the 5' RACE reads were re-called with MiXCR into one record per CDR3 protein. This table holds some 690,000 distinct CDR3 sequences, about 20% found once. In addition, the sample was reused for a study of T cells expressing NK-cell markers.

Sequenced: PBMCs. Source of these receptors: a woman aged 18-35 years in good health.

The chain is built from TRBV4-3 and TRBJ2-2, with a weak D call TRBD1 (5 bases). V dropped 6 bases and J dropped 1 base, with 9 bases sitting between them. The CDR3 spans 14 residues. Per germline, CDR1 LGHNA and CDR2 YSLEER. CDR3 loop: CASRHGQNTGELFF. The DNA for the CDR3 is TGCGCCAGCAGACACGGACAGAACACCGGGGAGCTGTTTTTT.

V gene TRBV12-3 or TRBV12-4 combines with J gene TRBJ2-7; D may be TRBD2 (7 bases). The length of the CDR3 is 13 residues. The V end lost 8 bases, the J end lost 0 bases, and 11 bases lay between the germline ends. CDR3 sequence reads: CASQRGASYEQYF. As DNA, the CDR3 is TGTGCCAGCCAACGGGGGGCCTCCTACGAGCAGTACTTC.

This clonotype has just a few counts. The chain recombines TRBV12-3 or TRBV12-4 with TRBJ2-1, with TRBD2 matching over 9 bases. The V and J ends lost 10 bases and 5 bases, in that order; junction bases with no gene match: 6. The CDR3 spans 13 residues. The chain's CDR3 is CATRTSENNEQFF. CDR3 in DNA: TGTGCCACTAGGACTAGCGAAAACAATGAGCAGTTCTTC.

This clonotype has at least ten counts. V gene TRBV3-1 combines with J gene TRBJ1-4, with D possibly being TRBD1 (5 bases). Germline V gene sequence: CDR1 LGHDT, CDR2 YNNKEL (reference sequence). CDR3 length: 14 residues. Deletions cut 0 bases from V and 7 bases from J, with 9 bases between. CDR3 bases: TGTGCCAGCAGCCAAGAGCGACAGTTTGAAAAACTGTTTTTT. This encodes CASSQERQFEKLFF.

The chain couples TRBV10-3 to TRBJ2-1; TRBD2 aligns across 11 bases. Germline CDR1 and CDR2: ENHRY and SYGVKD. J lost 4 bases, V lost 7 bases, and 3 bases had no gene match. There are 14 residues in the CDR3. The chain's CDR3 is CAIKLAGAYNEQFF. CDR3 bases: TGTGCCATCAAACTAGCGGGAGCATACAATGAGCAGTTCTTC.

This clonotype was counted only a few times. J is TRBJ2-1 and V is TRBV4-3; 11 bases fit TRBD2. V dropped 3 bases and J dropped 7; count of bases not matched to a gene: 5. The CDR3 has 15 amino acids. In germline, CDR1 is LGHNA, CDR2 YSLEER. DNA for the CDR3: TGCGCCAGCAGCCAGTCACTAGCGGGAGCAAATGAGCAGTTCTTC. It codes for CASSQSLAGANEQFF.

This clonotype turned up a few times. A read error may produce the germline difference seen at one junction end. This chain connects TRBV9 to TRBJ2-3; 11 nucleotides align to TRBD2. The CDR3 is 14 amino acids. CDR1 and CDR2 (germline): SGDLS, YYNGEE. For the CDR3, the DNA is TGTGCCAGCAGTGTAGCGGGGGGGGGAGATACGCAGTATTTT. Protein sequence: CASSVAGGGDTQYF.

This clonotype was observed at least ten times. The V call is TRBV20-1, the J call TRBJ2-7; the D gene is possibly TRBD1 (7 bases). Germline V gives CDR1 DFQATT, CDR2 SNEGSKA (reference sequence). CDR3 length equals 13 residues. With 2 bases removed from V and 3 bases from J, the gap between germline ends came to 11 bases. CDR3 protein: CSARQGGNYEQYF. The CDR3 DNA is TGCAGTGCTAGACAGGGGGGCAACTACGAGCAGTACTTC.

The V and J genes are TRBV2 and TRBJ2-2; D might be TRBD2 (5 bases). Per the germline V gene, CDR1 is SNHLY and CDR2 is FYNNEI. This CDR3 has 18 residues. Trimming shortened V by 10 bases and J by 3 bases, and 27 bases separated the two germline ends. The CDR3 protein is CATISYPSKTSYTGELFF. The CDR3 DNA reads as TGTGCCACCATAAGTTACCCTAGCAAGACATCCTACACCGGGGAGCTGTTTTTT.

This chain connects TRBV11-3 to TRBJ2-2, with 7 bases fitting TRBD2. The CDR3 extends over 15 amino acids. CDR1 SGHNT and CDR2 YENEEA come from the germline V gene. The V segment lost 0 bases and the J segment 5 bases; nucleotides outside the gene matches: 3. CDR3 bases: TGTGCCAGCAGCTTAGACGGGGGGAGGACCGGGGAGCTGTTTTTT. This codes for CASSLDGGRTGELFF.

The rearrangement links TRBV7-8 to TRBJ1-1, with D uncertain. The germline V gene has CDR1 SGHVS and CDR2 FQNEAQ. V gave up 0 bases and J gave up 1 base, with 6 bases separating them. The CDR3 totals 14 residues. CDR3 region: CASSLAHANTEAFF. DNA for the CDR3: TGTGCCAGCAGCTTAGCGCACGCGAACACTGAAGCTTTCTTT.

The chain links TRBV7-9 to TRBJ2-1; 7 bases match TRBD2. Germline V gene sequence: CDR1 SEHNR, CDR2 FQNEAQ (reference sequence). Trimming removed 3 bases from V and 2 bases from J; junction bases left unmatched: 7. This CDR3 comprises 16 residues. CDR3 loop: CASSFQTSRAYNEQFF. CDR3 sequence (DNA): TGTGCCAGCAGCTTCCAGACTAGCAGGGCCTACAATGAGCAGTTCTTC.

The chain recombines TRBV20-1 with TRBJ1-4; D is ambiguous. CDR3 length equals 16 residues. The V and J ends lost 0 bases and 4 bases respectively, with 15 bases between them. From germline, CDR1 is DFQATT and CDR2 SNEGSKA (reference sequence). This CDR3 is CSARDPQRSNNEKLFF. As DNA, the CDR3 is TGCAGTGCTAGAGACCCCCAGCGGAGCAATAATGAAAAACTGTTTTTT.

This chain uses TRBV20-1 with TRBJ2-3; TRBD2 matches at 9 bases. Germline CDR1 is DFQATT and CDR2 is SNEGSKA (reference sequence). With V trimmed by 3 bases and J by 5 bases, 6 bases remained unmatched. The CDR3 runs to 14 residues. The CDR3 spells CSARSSGTGDTQYF. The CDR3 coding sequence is TGCAGTGCTAGGTCTAGCGGGACGGGAGATACGCAGTATTTT.

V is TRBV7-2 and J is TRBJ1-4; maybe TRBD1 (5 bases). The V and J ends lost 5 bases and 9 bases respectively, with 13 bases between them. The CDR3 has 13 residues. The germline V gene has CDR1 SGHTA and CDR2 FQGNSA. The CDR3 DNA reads TGTGCCAGCAGCCTAAGGACAAGCCAAAAACTGTTTTTT. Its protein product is CASSLRTSQKLFF.

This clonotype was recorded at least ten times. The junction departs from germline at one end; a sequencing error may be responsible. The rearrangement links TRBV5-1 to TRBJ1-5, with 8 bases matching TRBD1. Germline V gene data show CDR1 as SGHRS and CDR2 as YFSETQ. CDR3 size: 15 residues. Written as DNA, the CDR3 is TGTGCCAGCAGCTTAGGACAGGGAAGCAATCAGCCCCAGCATTTT. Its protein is CASSLGQGSNQPQHF.

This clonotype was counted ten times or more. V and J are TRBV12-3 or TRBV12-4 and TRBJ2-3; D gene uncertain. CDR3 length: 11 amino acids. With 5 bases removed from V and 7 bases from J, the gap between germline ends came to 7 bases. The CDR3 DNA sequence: TGTGCCAGCAGTATTCGCCATACGCAGTATTTT. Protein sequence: CASSIRHTQYF.

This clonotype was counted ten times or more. This chain's CDR3 is CASSPRQFKQYF. In DNA, the CDR3 is TGTGCCAGCAGCCCTCGACAGTTTAAGCAGTATTTT. The chain is built from TRBV12-3 or TRBV12-4 and TRBJ2-3, with a tentative D call TRBD1 (5 bases). The CDR3 contains 12 residues. Trimming left V 6 bases short and J 11 bases short, with 15 bases between.

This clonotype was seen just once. Here the CDR3 DNA reads TGTGCCAGCAGTTTCCAGCGGGAGTCCGAGCAGTACTTC. Translated: CASSFQRESEQYF. The chain links TRBV6-2 or TRBV6-3 to TRBJ2-7; 8 bases map to TRBD2. This CDR3 region has 13 residues. V shed 4 bases, J shed 6 bases, and the junction held 5 bases outside the gene matches. In germline, CDR1 is MNHEY, CDR2 SVGEGT.

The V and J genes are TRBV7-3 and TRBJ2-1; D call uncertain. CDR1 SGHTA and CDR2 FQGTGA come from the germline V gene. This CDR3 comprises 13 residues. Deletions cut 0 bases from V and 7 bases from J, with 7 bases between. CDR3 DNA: TGTGCCAGCAGCTTAACCCAGCTAAATGAGCAGTTCTTC. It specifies CASSLTQLNEQFF.

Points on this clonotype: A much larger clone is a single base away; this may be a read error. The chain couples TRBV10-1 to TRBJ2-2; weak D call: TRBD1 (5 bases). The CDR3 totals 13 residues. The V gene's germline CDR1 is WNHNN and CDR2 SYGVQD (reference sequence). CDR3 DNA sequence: TGCGCCAGCGGTGAGGACAAAACCGGGGAGCTGTTTTTT. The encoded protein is CASGEDKTGELFF.

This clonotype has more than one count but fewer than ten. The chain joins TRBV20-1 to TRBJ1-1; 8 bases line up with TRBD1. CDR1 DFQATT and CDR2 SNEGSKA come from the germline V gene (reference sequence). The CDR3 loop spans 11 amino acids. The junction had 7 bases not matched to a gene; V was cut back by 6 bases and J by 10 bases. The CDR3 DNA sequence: TGCAGTGCCAAGGACAGGGACCGAGCTTTCTTT. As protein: CSAKDRDRAFF.